Below are 18 T cell receptor beta chains sequenced from a single sample in a study of blood T cells in healthy people across ages. Alongside a J-beta primer mix, a sample-barcoded 5' primer served in a second PCR lasting 7 to 11 cycles. TCRdb fed the 5' RACE reads into MiXCR, producing one record per CDR3 protein. Of about 1.7 million distinct CDR3 sequences listed, 28% are singletons. The sequenced material came from blood. These receptors all stem from a woman aged 25 to 45 in good health.

The J gene is TRBJ2-3, the V gene TRBV7-2, with D maybe TRBD2 (5 bases). Germline CDR1 reads SGHTA; CDR2 reads FQGNSA. The CDR3 runs to 15 residues. Trimming removed 8 bases from V and 6 bases from J, with 21 bases in between. The CDR3 coding sequence is TGTGCCAGCCTAGTGTGGGAGTTCCCCCCGGATACGCAGTATTTT. It is translated as CASLVWEFPPDTQYF. Supplemented by reference TRBV7-2 and TRBJ2-3, the full variable domain reads GAGVSQSPSNKVTEKGKDVELRCDPISGHTALYWYRQSLGQGLEFLIYFQGNSAPDKSGLPSDRFSAERTGGSVSTLTIQRTQQEDSAVYLCASLVWEFPPDTQYFGPGTRLTVL.

The genes are TRBV7-3 and TRBJ2-5, with D uncertain. CDR1 is SGHTA, CDR2 FQGTGA, per germline. The CDR3 totals 14 residues. The germline V and J ends were trimmed by 1 base and 5 bases, with 11 bases remaining between them. CDR3: CASSLNTDSETQYF. The CDR3 DNA sequence: TGTGCCAGCAGCTTAAATACGGATTCGGAGACCCAGTACTTC. The entire variable domain, with the rest obtained from reference TRBV7-3 and TRBJ2-5, is as follows: GAGVSQTPSNKVTEKGKYVELRCDPISGHTALYWYRQSLGQGPEFLIYFQGTGAADDSGLPNDRFFAVRPEGSVSTLKIQRTERGDSAVYLCASSLNTDSETQYFGPGTRLLVL.

This rearrangement joins TRBV7-8 to TRBJ2-3, with 9 nucleotides matching TRBD2. In germline, CDR1 is SGHVS, CDR2 FQNEAQ. The V segment lost 1 base and the J segment 6 bases; nucleotides outside the gene matches: 5. This CDR3 comprises 15 residues. CDR3 residues: CASSLEVAGEDTQYF. The CDR3 coding sequence is TGTGCCAGCAGCTTAGAAGTAGCGGGAGAGGATACGCAGTATTTT.

This clonotype was observed at least ten times. The chain recombines TRBV12-3 or TRBV12-4 with TRBJ2-1; D tentatively reads TRBD1 or TRBD2 (5 bases each). V gave up 3 bases and J gave up 7 bases, with 22 bases separating them. The CDR3 has 17 amino acids. The CDR3 protein is CASSFWGPVDVKNEQFF. Written as DNA, the CDR3 is TGTGCCAGCAGTTTTTGGGGACCCGTGGACGTGAAGAATGAGCAGTTCTTC.

In this sample, this clonotype turned up once. The V call is TRBV12-5, the J call TRBJ1-1; weak D call: TRBD1 (5 bases). The germline V gene encodes CDR1 LGHNT and CDR2 FRNRAP. The germline V and J ends were trimmed by 0 bases and 5 bases, with 10 bases remaining between them. The CDR3 extends over 14 amino acids. CDR3 amino acids: CASGLVQEGTEAFF. The CDR3 DNA sequence: TGTGCTAGTGGTTTGGTACAAGAGGGGACTGAAGCTTTCTTT.

This clonotype was detected a few times. The chain couples TRBV24-1 to TRBJ2-3; D gene uncertain. This CDR3 comprises 14 residues. Germline-derived CDR1 and CDR2 are KGHDR and SFDVKD. Trimming cost V 4 bases and J 7 bases, with 14 bases left between them. The CDR3 DNA reads TGTGCCACCAGTGAGCCACCGGGTCACCATACGCAGTATTTT. It yields the protein CATSEPPGHHTQYF.

The V call is TRBV4-3, the J call TRBJ2-2; 10 nucleotides line up with TRBD2. There are 18 residues in the CDR3. Germline values: CDR1 LGHNA, CDR2 YSLEER. Trimming took 0 bases from V and 3 from J; bases not matched to a gene: 7. The CDR3 DNA sequence: TGCGCCAGCAGCCAAGAGATTCGGACTAGCGGTTACACCGGGGAGCTGTTTTTT. Translated, it gives CASSQEIRTSGYTGELFF.

With respect to this clonotype: A much bigger clone sits one base away, suggesting this may be a read error. The V and J genes are TRBV28 and TRBJ2-5; D unclear. The CDR3 extends over 13 amino acids. Deletions cut 7 bases from V and 13 bases from J, with 22 bases between. CDR1 is MDHEN and CDR2 is SYDVKM in the germline V gene. The CDR3 region is CASTHDRNMPRYF. In DNA form, the CDR3 reads TGTGCCAGCACCCACGACCGGAATATGCCCCGGTACTTC.

V is TRBV24-1 and J is TRBJ2-3; the D is unclear. The CDR3 length is 13 residues. The germline V gene has CDR1 KGHDR and CDR2 SFDVKD. V was trimmed by 4 bases and J by 3 bases, leaving 7 bases between them. As DNA, the CDR3 is TGTGCCACCAGTGAACCTTTAACAGATACGCAGTATTTT. Protein: CATSEPLTDTQYF.

V and J are TRBV7-9 and TRBJ2-5; the D gene could be TRBD1 or TRBD2 (6 bases each). V was cut by 5 bases and J by 1 base, with 14 bases left in between. This CDR3 contains 15 residues. The V gene's germline CDR1 is SEHNR and CDR2 FQNEAQ (reference sequence). CDR3 protein: CASSAMGGSQETQYF. In DNA, the CDR3 is TGTGCCAGCAGCGCAATGGGGGGCTCCCAAGAGACCCAGTACTTC.

This chain links TRBV4-2 with TRBJ2-1; TRBD1 might be the D (5 bases). Germline V lookup: CDR1 LGHNA, CDR2 YNFKEQ. This CDR3 is built from 16 residues. The V end was cut by 6 bases, the J end by 10 bases, with 25 bases between. The CDR3 is CASSVQGLSESYEQFF. The DNA of the CDR3 is TGTGCCAGCAGTGTCCAGGGCCTATCGGAGTCCTACGAGCAGTTCTTC.

This clonotype was counted only a few times. The chain uses TRBV20-1 and TRBJ1-1; no firm D call. Germline V CDR1 and CDR2: DFQATT, SNEGSKA (reference sequence). V lost 0 bases, J lost 1 base, and 9 bases lay in between. CDR3 length: 14 amino acids. This chain's CDR3 is CSARDWGANTEAFF. CDR3 nucleotide sequence: TGCAGTGCTAGAGATTGGGGAGCGAACACTGAAGCTTTCTTT.

This clonotype turned up a few times. The V gene is TRBV7-6, the J gene TRBJ1-2; the match to TRBD1 covers 7 bases. Germline loops: CDR1 SGHVS, CDR2 FNYEAQ. This CDR3 has 14 amino acids. V lost 5 bases and J lost 8; bases outside the gene matches: 11. In DNA form, the CDR3 reads TGTGCCAGCAGCCCATTTGACAGGGAGGACGGCTACACCTTC. This sequence encodes CASSPFDREDGYTF.

On this clonotype: At one boundary the junction diverges from the germline segment, which might be a read error. The V gene is TRBV28, the J gene TRBJ2-6; weak D call: TRBD1 (5 bases). Germline CDR1 MDHEN, CDR2 SYDVKM. There are 16 residues in the CDR3. Written as DNA, the CDR3 is TGTGCCAGCAGTCTCTCAACGGGTTCTGGGGCCAACGTCCGGACTTTC. It is translated as CASSLSTGSGANVRTF. The full variable domain, its missing parts supplied by reference TRBV28 and TRBJ2-6, is DVKVTQSSRYLVKRTGEKVFLECVQDMDHENMFWYRQDPGLGLRLIYFSYDVKMKEKGDIPEGYSVSREKKERFSLILESASTNQTSMYLCASSLSTGSGANVRTFGAGSRLTVL.

This clonotype was counted a few times. The rearrangement links TRBV11-2 to TRBJ2-6; 10 bases map to TRBD1. This CDR3 contains 22 residues. Per the germline V gene, CDR1 is SGHAT and CDR2 is FQNNGV. Trimming took 6 bases from V and 1 from J; bases not matched to a gene: 21. The CDR3 reads CASSVRGGTGVYVPSGANVLTF. In nucleotides, the CDR3 is TGTGCCAGCAGTGTACGGGGGGGGACAGGGGTTTACGTTCCATCTGGGGCCAACGTCCTGACTTTC.

This clonotype has just a few counts. Germline is not matched at one junction end, which may reflect a read error. The chain is built from TRBV20-1 and TRBJ2-1; D call uncertain. Germline V gene data show CDR1 as DFQATT and CDR2 as SNEGSKA (reference sequence). The CDR3 is 13 residues long. The CDR3 DNA is TGCAGTGCTAGGGCCGACTCCTACAATGAGCGGTTCTTC. Encoded protein: CSARADSYNERFF.

The J gene is TRBJ2-1, the V gene TRBV12-3 or TRBV12-4; D remains ambiguous. This CDR3 contains 15 residues. V was trimmed by 2 bases and J by 0 bases, leaving 8 bases between them. CDR3 coding DNA: TGTGCCAGCAGTTTAAATAAACTCTCCTACAATGAGCAGTTCTTC. It translates to CASSLNKLSYNEQFF.

In its sample, this clonotype was seen many times. The rearrangement joins TRBV10-3 to TRBJ2-7, with 12 bases that match TRBD2. V shed 3 bases, J shed 4 bases, and the junction held 16 bases outside the gene matches. This CDR3 is built from 19 residues. Germline V CDR1 and CDR2: ENHRY, SYGVKD. The CDR3 DNA reads TGTGCCATCAGTGACCTGGGACTAGCGGGCTTCGGGGTTCGGTACGAGCAGTACTTC. Its protein product is CAISDLGLAGFGVRYEQYF.